Here is one T cell receptor (beta chain) with its context. This sample also contains other DNA sequences that code for the same CDR3. Authors' processing steps: Filtering differed for immunoSEQ, which gave only junction sequences without quality scores. Repertoires were generated with immunoSEQ multiplex PCR, while TCRdb's copy carries only in-frame clones and drops some. The V and J calls and the clone size are those of that table, but D and trimming were determined from the DNA. Of fewer than 200,000 clones listed, just under 95% were seen once; the top ten hold about 0.07%. The data are from a study of shared clonotypes between healthy human individuals. This clonotype originated in a woman in her 30s in good health. Input material: naive CD4+ T cells sorted from blood. As to subset: CD45RA+ positively selected.

DNA of the CDR3: TGCAGCGTGGAGGGGCGGTTGAACACTGAAGCTTTCTTT. Its protein is CSVEGRLNTEAFF. The chain combines TRBV29-1 with TRBJ1-1, with D possibly being TRBD1 (5 bases). This CDR3 has 13 amino acids. Germline values: CDR1 SQVTM, CDR2 ANQGSEA. V lost 6 bases, J lost 0 bases, and 11 bases lay in between.